Here is one T cell receptor beta chain with its context. Its antigen is still unknown. There are no base qualities to consult, and no much larger clone falls within one base. This sample is drawn from a study of identical twins (dated by TCRdb to 2016 to 2018). Study-wide context: The study deep-sequenced TCR alpha and beta repertoires from monozygotic twins, unrelated adults of various ages and cord blood to test whether fetal clonotypes persist. To rule out contamination, the twin experiments were replicated at different times with different library preparation protocols.

The method was 5' RACE. TCRdb records Illumina HiSeq 2000 as the sequencer. A universal primer binding site was introduced by template switching, and a unique molecular identifier was present in the final cDNA, enabling accurate counting of TCR cDNA molecules. Specific primers in the conserved constant-segment region were used to synthesize first-strand cDNA for TCR alpha and beta chains. Each cDNA library was double barcoded, with a SMART-Mk sample barcode plus Illumina barcodes, to control for contamination. TruSeq adapter sequences and Illumina sample barcodes were added in two successive PCR steps. Sequencing of the TCR alpha and beta cDNA libraries was done on the Illumina HiSeq platform using custom primers. The original methods were these. Raw reads were processed with MiGEC to extract unique molecular identifiers, and MiXCR was used to determine CDR3 positions. For each individual, recombination models were inferred using an EM algorithm with the repgenHMM and IGoR tools. The analysis of shared clonotypes was done with the tcR package in R, with sharing normalized by the product of cloneset sizes. Out-of-frame nonproductive sequences were analyzed to study raw recombination free of thymic and clonal selection effects. TCRdb's own reprocessing of the public reads used fastp at Q25 and MiXCR and kept productive beta chains. For every CDR3 protein sequence, its rows merge into one entry that carries the most common genes and DNA. The V and J calls and clone size are TCRdb's, not the authors'. The sample table shows some 270,000 distinct CDR3 sequences, and around 8.8% are seen once. Less than 4% of the sample is taken by the ten largest.

All donors were healthy Caucasians. The twin cohort consisted of three pairs of female monozygotic twins, all aged about 18 to 29 years. CD4+ and CD8+ T cell populations were isolated with positive isolation kits from Invitrogen. On the study overall, not on this receptor specifically: Compared with coincidental sharing between unrelated individuals, out-of-frame TCR alpha sequences shared between twins showed an excess of sequences with low generation probability. Fewer insertions were carried by abundant cord blood beta clonotypes, a similar but weaker trend appeared in young adult naive repertoires, and no such trend appeared in memory repertoires. In monozygotic twins, recombination models systematically underestimated out-of-frame TCR alpha sharing, but the models matched the sharing seen between unrelated individuals. Because the same donors could not be followed over many years, the conclusions relied on cross-sectional statistical analysis. Invariant T cells such as MAIT and iNKT could partly confound zero-insertion analyses, though diverse VJ usage argued against this for most clonotypes. A weaker excess of twin sharing was found in beta out-of-frame sequences because the signal-to-noise ratio was lowered by fewer shared sequences.

The germline ends are 27 bases apart after V is trimmed by 0 bases and J by 9 bases. Counted from cysteine to phenylalanine, this CDR3 has 17 amino acids. Just CDR3 DNA is preserved here, 51 bases in frame from base 1. In the germline V gene (reference sequence), CDR1 corresponds to DFQATT and CDR2 to SNEGSKA. The data also belong to a second study, concerning yellow fever vaccine responses in identical twins. As that second paper reports: The T cell response to vaccination in identical twins was reported by the authors to appear partly convergent and partly personalized. Focusing on identical twins, the study followed the T cell clones that responded to the vaccine, and did so with precision.

Specimen: CD8+ T cells sorted from blood. This sequence uses TRBV20-1 and TRBJ2-7, with the identity of the D gene unclear. The origin of this receptor is a woman between 18 and 29 years old in good health. CDR3 loop: CSARDESTARVLFGQYF. The DNA sequence is TGCAGTGCTAGAGACGAATCGACCGCACGGGTGTTATTCGGGCAGTACTTC.